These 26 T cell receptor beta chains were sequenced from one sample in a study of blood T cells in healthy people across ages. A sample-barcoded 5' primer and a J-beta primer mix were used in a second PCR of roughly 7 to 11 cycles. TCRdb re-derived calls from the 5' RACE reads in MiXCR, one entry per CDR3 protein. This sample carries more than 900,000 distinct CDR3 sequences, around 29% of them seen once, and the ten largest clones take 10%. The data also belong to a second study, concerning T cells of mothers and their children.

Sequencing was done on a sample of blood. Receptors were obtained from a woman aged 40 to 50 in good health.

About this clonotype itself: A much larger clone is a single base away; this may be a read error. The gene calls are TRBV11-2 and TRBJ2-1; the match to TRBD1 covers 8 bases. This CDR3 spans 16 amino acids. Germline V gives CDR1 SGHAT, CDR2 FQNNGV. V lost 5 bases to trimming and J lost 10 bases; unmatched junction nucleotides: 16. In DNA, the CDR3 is TGTGCCAGCAGCCCCACCCCGGGACAGGTTTTCTACGAGCAGTTCTTC. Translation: CASSPTPGQVFYEQFF.

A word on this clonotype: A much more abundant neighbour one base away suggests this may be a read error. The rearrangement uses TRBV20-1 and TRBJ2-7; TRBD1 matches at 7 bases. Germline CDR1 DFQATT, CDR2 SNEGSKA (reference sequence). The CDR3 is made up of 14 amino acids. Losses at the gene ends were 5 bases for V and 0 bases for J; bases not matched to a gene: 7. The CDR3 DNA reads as TGCAGTGCTTTTTACAGGGGTGGCTCCTACGAGCAGTACTTC. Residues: CSAFYRGGSYEQYF.

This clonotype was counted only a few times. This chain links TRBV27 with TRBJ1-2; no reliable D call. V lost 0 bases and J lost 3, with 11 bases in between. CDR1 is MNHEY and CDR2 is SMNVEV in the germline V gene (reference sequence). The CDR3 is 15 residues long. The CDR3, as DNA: TGTGCCAGCAGTTTATCCCCTGGAGGAGACTATGGCTACACCTTC. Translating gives CASSLSPGGDYGYTF.

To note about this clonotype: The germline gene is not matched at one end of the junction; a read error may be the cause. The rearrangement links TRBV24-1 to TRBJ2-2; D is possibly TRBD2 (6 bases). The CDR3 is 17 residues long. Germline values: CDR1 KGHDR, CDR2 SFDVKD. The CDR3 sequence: CATSDLGMTSNTGGLFF. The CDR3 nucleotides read TGTGCCACCAGTGATTTAGGAATGACTTCGAACACCGGGGGGCTGTTTTTT.

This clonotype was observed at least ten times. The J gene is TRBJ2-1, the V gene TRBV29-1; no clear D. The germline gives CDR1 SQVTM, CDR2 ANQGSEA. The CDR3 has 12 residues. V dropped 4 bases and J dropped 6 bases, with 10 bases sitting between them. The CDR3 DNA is TGCAGCGTTGTTCTAGGATCCAATGAGCAGTTCTTC. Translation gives CSVVLGSNEQFF.

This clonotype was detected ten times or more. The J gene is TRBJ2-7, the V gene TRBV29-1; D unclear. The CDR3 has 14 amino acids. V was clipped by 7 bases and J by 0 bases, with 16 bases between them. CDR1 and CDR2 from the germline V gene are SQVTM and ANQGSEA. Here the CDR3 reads CSAGRGDSSYEQYF. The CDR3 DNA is TGCAGCGCCGGACGAGGTGATAGCTCCTACGAGCAGTACTTC.

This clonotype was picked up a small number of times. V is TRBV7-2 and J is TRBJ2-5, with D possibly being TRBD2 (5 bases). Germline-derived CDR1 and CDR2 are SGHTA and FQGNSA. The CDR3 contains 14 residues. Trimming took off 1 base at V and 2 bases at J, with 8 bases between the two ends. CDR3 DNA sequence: TGTGCCAGCAGCTTAGTGCGGGCACAAGAGACCCAGTACTTC. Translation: CASSLVRAQETQYF.

As DNA, the CDR3 is TGCGCCAGCAGCCAAGATTTTGCCGGGACGGCTAACACCGGGGAGCTGTTTTTT. Its translation: CASSQDFAGTANTGELFF. The chain is built from TRBV4-3 and TRBJ2-2; D possibly uses TRBD1 or TRBD2 (5 bases each). Per the germline V gene, CDR1 is LGHNA and CDR2 is YSLEER. V was cut by 0 bases and J by 2 bases, with 16 bases left in between. This CDR3 contains 18 residues.

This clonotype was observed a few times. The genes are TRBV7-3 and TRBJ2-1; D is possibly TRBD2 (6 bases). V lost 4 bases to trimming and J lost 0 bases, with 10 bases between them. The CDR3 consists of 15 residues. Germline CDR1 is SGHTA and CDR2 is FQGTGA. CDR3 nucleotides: TGTGCCAGCAGCTCTCACGGGAGCTCCTACAATGAGCAGTTCTTC. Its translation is CASSSHGSSYNEQFF.

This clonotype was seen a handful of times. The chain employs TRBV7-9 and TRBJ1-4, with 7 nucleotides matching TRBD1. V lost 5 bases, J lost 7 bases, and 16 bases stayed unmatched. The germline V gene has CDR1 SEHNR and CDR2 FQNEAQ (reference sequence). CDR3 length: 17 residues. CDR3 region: CASSQVPARTGGEKLFF. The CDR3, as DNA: TGTGCCAGCAGCCAGGTCCCCGCGCGGACAGGAGGTGAAAAACTGTTTTTT.

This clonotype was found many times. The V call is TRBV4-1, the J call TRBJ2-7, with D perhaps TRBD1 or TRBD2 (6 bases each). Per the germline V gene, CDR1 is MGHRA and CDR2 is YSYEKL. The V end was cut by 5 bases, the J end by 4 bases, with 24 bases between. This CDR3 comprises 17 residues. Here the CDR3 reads CASSSAAWGAEGYEQYF. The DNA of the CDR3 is TGCGCCAGCAGCTCCGCGGCGTGGGGGGCGGAGGGTTACGAGCAGTACTTC.

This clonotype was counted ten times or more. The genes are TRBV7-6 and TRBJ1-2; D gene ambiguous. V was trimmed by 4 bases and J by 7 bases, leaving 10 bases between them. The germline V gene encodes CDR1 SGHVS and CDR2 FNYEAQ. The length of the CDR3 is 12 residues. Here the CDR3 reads CASSSSASGYTF. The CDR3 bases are TGTGCCAGCAGCTCGAGTGCTAGTGGCTACACCTTC.

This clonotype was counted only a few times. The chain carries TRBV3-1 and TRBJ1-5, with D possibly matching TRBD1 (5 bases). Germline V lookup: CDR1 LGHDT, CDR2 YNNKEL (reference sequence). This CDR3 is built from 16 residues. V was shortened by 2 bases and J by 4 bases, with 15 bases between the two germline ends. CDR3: CASSQTYDSLNQPQHF. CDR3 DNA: TGTGCCAGCAGCCAAACTTATGACAGCCTTAATCAGCCCCAGCATTTT.

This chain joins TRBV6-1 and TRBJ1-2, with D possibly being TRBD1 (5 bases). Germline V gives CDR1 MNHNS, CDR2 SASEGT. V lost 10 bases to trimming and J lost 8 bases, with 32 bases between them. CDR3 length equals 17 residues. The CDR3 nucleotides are TGTGCCATAAGAAACTTTCAGGGAATCCTTAAAGTCGAAGGCTACACCTTC. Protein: CAIRNFQGILKVEGYTF.

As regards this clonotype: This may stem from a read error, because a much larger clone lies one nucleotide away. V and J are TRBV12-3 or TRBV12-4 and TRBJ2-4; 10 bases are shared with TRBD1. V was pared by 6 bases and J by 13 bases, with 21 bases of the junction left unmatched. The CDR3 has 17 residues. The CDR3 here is CASRLNSGTGVLNEQYF. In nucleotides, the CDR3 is TGTGCCAGCAGACTTAACTCCGGGACAGGGGTTCTCAATGAGCAGTACTTC.

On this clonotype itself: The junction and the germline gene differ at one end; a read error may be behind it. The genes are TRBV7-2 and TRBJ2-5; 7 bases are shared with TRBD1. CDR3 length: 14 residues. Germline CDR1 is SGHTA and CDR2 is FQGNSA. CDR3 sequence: CAGSPRDRPGTQYF. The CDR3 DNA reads TGTGCCGGCAGCCCTCGGGACAGACCAGGGACCCAGTACTTC.

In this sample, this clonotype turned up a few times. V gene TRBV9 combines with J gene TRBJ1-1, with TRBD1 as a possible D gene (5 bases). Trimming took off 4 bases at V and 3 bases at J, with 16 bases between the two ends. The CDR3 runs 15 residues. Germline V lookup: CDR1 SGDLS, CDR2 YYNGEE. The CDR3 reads CASSPNPRVDTEAFF. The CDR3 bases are TGTGCCAGCAGCCCCAACCCCAGGGTGGACACTGAAGCTTTCTTT.

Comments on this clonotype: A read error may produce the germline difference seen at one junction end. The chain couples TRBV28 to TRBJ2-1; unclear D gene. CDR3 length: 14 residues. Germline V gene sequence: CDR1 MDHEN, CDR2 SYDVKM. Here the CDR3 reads CACSSSEVYNEQFF. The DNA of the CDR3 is TGTGCCTGCAGTTCTTCAGAGGTTTACAATGAGCAGTTCTTC. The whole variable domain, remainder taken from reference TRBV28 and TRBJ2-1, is DVKVTQSSRYLVKRTGEKVFLECVQDMDHENMFWYRQDPGLGLRLIYFSYDVKMKEKGDIPEGYSVSREKKERFSLILESASTNQTSMYLCACSSSEVYNEQFFGPGTRLTVL.

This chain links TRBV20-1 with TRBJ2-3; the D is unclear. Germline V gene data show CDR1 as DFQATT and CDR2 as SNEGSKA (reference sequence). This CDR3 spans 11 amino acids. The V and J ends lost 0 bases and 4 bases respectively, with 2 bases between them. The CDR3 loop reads CSAREADTQYF. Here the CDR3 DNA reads TGCAGTGCTAGAGAGGCAGATACGCAGTATTTT.

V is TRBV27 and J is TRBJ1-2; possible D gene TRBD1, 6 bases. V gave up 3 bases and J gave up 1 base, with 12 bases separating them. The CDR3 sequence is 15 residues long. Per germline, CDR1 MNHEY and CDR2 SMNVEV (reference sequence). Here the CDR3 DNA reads TGTGCCAGCAGTTTTATTAGGGGGATTAACTATGGCTACACCTTC. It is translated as CASSFIRGINYGYTF.

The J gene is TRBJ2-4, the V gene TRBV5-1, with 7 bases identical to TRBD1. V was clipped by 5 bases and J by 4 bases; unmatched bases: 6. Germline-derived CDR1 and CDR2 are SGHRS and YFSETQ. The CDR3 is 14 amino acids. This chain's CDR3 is CASSLTGLKNIQYF. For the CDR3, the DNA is TGCGCCAGCAGTCTGACAGGGTTAAAAAACATTCAGTACTTC.

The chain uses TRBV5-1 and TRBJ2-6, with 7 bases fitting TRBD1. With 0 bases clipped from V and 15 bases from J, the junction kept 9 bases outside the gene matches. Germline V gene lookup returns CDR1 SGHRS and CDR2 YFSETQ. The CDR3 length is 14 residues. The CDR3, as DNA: TGCGCCAGCAGCTTGGGAGGACAGGTACGGACCCTGACTTTC. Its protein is CASSLGGQVRTLTF.

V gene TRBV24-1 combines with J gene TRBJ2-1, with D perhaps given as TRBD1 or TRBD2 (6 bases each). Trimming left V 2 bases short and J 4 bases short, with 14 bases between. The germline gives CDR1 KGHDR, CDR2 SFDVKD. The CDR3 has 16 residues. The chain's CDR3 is CATSDSSGARYNEQFF. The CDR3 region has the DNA TGTGCCACCAGTGATTCATCGGGGGCGCGGTACAATGAGCAGTTCTTC.

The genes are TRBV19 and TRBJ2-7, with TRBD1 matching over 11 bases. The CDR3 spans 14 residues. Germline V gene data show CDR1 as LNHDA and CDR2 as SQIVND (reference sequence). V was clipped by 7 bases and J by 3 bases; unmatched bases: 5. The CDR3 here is CASKGTGGLYEQYF. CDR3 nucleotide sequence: TGTGCCAGTAAAGGGACAGGGGGACTCTACGAGCAGTACTTC.

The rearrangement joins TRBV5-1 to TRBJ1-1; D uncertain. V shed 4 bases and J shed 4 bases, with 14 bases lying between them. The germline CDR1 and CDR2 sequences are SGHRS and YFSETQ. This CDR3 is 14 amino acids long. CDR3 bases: TGCGCCAGCAGCCCCGTCGACTGGGCCACTGAAGCTTTCTTT. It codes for CASSPVDWATEAFF. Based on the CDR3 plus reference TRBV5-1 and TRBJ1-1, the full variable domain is KAGVTQTPRYLIKTRGQQVTLSCSPISGHRSVSWYQQTPGQGLQFLFEYFSETQRNKGNFPGRFSGRQFSNSRSEMNVSTLELGDSALYLCASSPVDWATEAFFGQGTRLTVV.

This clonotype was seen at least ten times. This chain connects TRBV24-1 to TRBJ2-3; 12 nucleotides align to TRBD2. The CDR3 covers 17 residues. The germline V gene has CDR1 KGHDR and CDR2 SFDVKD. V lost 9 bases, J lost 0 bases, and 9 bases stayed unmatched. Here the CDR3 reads CATGGDGLAGSTDTQYF. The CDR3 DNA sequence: TGTGCCACCGGGGGTGATGGACTAGCGGGAAGCACAGATACGCAGTATTTT.